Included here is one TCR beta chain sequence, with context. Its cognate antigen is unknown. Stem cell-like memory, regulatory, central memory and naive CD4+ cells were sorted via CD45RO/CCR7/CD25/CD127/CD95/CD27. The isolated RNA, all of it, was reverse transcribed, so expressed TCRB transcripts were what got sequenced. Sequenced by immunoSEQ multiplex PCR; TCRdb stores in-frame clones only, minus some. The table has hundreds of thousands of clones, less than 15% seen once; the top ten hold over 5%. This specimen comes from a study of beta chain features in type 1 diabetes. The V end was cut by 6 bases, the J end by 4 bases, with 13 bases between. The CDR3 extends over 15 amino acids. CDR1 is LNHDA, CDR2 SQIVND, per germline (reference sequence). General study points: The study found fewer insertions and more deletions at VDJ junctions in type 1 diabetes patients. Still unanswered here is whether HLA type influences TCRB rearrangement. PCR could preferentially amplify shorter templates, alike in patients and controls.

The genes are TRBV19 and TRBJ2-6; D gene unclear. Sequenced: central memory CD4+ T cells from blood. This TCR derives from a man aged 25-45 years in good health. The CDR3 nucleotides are TGTGCCAGTAGCCCTGGCCCCGGAGGGGCCAACGTCCTGACTTTC. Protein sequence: CASSPGPGGANVLTF.